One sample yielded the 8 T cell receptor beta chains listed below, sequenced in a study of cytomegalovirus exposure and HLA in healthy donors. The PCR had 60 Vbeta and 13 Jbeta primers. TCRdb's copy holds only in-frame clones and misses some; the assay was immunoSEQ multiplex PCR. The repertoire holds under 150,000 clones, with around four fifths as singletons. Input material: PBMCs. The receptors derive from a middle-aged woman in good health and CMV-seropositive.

The chain's CDR3 is CASSLMGEASNQPQHF. The DNA for the CDR3 is TGTGCCAGCAGTTTAATGGGGGAGGCCAGCAATCAGCCCCAGCATTTT. This chain connects TRBV27 to TRBJ1-5, with D possibly being TRBD1 (5 bases). Trimming pared 2 bases from V and 1 base from J, leaving 12 bases between. In germline, CDR1 is MNHEY, CDR2 SMNVEV (reference sequence). The CDR3 sequence is 16 residues long.

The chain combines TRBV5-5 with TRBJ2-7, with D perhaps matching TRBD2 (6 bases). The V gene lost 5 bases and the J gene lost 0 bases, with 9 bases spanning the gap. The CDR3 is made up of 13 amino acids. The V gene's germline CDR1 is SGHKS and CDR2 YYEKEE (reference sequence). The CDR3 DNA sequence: TGTGCCAGCAGGCGGGGCGGCTCCTACGAGCAGTACTTC. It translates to CASRRGGSYEQYF.

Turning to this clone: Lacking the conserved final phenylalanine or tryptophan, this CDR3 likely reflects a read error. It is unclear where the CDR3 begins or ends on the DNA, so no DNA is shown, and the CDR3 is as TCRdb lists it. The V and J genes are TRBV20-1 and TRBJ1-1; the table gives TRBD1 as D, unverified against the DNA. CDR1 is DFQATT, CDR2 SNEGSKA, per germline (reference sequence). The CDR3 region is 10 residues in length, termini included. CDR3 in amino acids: CSAPRDILVG.

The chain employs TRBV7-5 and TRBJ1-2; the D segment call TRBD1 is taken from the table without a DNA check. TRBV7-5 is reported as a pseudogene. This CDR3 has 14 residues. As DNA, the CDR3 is TGTGCCAGAAGCGAGACAGGGGCGGGTTCTGGCTACACCTTC. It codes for CARSETGAGSGYTF.

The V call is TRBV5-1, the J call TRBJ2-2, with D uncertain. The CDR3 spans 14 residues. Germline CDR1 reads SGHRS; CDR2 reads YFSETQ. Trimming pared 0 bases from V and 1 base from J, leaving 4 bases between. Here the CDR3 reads CASSLGMNTGELFF. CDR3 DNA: TGCGCCAGCAGCTTGGGTATGAACACCGGGGAGCTGTTTTTT.

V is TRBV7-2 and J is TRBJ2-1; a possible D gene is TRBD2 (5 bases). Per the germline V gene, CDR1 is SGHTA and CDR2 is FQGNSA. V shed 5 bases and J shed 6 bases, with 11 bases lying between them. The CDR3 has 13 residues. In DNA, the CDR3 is TGTGCCAGCAGCCCGCGCCGGGGCAATGAGCAGTTCTTC. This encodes CASSPRRGNEQFF. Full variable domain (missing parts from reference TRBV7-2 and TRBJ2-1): GAGVSQSPSNKVTEKGKDVELRCDPISGHTALYWYRQSLGQGLEFLIYFQGNSAPDKSGLPSDRFSAERTGGSVSTLTIQRTQQEDSAVYLCASSPRRGNEQFFGPGTRLTVL.

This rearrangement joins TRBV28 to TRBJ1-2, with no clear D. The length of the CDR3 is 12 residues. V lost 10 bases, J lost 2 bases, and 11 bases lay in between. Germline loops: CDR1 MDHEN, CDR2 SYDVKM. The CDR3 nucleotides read TGTGCCACTTCGCGGCAGAACTATGGCTACACCTTC. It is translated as CATSRQNYGYTF.

In nucleotides, the CDR3 is TGTGCCAGCAGCCCCATCTCAGGGGGCTACTATGGCTACACCTTC. Its translation: CASSPISGGYYGYTF. This rearrangement joins TRBV5-4 to TRBJ1-2; TRBD1 matches 8 bases. This CDR3 region has 15 residues. The V segment lost 4 bases and the J segment 3 bases; nucleotides outside the gene matches: 8. CDR1 is SGHNT and CDR2 is YYREEE in the germline V gene (reference sequence).